A single sample is the source of the 7 T cell receptor beta chains below, sequenced in a study of cytomegalovirus exposure and HLA in healthy donors. Primers included in the PCR were 60 Vbeta and 13 Jbeta primers. Some clones are missing from TCRdb's copy, which holds only in-frame ones; the method was immunoSEQ multiplex PCR. Altogether about 190,000 clones are present, roughly 77% being singletons, with the ten largest covering roughly 3.1%. Sequenced material: PBMCs. All receptors come from a middle-aged man in good health and CMV-seropositive.

J is TRBJ2-7 and V is TRBV9; the match to TRBD2 covers 8 bases. V lost 0 bases and J lost 4; bases outside the gene matches: 6. Looked up from germline, CDR1 is SGDLS and CDR2 is YYNGEE. The CDR3 runs to 15 residues. The CDR3 reads CASSVGASGRYEQYF. DNA for the CDR3: TGTGCCAGCAGCGTAGGGGCTAGCGGGCGATACGAGCAGTACTTC. The variable domain in full, with the rest retrieved from reference TRBV9 and TRBJ2-7, is DSGVTQTPKHLITATGQRVTLRCSPRSGDLSVYWYQQSLDQGLQFLIQYYNGEERAKGNILERFSAQQFPDLHSELNLSSLELGDSALYFCASSVGASGRYEQYFGPGTRLTVT.

The CDR3 sequence: CASSEGWGRPQHF. For the CDR3, the DNA is TGTGCCAGCAGTGAAGGCTGGGGGCGACCCCAGCATTTT. The chain carries TRBV6-1 and TRBJ1-5; D may be TRBD1 (6 bases). The CDR3 is made up of 13 amino acids. Germline loops: CDR1 MNHNS, CDR2 SASEGT. Trimming left V 1 base short and J 10 bases short, with 11 bases between.

Only one count was recorded for this clone. The rearrangement uses TRBV19 and TRBJ2-1; no clear D gene. The V and J ends lost 5 bases and 9 bases respectively, with 14 bases between them. The V gene's germline CDR1 is LNHDA and CDR2 SQIVND (reference sequence). The CDR3 has 13 residues. This chain's CDR3 is CASSADQRSEQFF. CDR3 DNA: TGTGCCAGTAGTGCCGACCAGAGGAGTGAGCAGTTCTTC. The whole variable domain, filled in from reference TRBV19 and TRBJ2-1, reads DGGITQSPKYLFRKEGQNVTLSCEQNLNHDAMYWYRQDPGQGLRLIYYSQIVNDFQKGDIAEGYSVSREKKESFPLTVTSAQKNPTAFYLCASSADQRSEQFFGPGTRLTVL.

This clone was recorded once. The chain employs TRBV11-3 and TRBJ2-7; TRBD1 matches 9 bases. V shed 5 bases, J shed 6 bases, and the junction held 2 bases outside the gene matches. This CDR3 has 12 amino acids. CDR1 is SGHNT and CDR2 is YENEEA in the germline V gene. The CDR3, as DNA: TGTGCCAGCAGCATGGACAGGGGCGAGCAGTACTTC. This sequence encodes CASSMDRGEQYF.

J is TRBJ2-5 and V is TRBV9, with D perhaps matching TRBD1 (5 bases). V gave up 0 bases and J gave up 4 bases, with 13 bases separating them. This CDR3 is built from 15 residues. The germline V gene has CDR1 SGDLS and CDR2 YYNGEE. The CDR3 DNA is TGTGCCAGCAGCGTAGCGGGCGACAGTATAGAGACCCAGTACTTC. Protein: CASSVAGDSIETQYF.

V is TRBV2 and J is TRBJ1-1; D unresolved. Trimming took off 10 bases at V and 4 bases at J, with 7 bases between the two ends. CDR3 length: 10 amino acids. Looked up from germline, CDR1 is SNHLY and CDR2 is FYNNEI. CDR3 DNA sequence: TGTGCCATCCTAGGCACTGAAGCTTTCTTT. Its protein is CAILGTEAFF.

V gene TRBV5-4 combines with J gene TRBJ2-5; 7 nucleotides agree with TRBD1. The tail of the sequence fits TRBJ2-7 better, so the J call may be wrong. Germline-derived CDR1 and CDR2 are SGHNT and YYREEE (reference sequence). CDR3 length equals 13 residues. The CDR3 protein is CASSVRDSYEQYF. The CDR3 DNA reads TGTGCCAGCAGCGTCCGGGACAGCTACGAGCAGTACTTC.